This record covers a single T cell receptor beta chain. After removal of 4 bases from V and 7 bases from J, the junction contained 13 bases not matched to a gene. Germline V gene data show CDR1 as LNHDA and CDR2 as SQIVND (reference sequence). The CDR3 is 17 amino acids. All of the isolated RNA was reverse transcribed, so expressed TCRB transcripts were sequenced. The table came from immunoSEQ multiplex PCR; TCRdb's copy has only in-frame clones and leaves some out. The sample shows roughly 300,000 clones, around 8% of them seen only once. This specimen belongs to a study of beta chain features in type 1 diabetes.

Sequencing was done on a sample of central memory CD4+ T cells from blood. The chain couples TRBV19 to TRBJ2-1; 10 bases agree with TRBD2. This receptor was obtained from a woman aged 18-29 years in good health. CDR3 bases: TGTGCCAGTAGTACTCGCTCCCCTAGCGGGAGTATAAATGAGCAGTTCTTC. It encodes CASSTRSPSGSINEQFF.